A selection of T cell receptor beta chains follows, all from one sample in a study of response to subunit inactivated influenza vaccine. TCRdb reanalysed the RT-PCR reads using MiXCR and keeps one entry per CDR3 protein. This sample has 530,000 or so distinct CDR3 sequences, with 10% to 15% found just once. Sequenced material: PBMCs from blood, taken on the day of vaccination. The receptors stem from a man in his fifties or sixties who received an inactivated influenza vaccine. CDR3s include the opening cysteine and the closing phenylalanine or tryptophan. The order of the fields is CDR3 DNA, CDR3 protein, clone size, J gene, D gene, V gene. The D gene is left open where the match is weak. Size tells how often a clone was seen (once, few, many) or the class of an expanded clone, and some rows leave it out.

CDR3 DNA: TGCAGTGCTAGAGTCAAGCGGGAGCTCTACGAGCAGTACTTC; CDR3 protein: CSARVKRELYEQYF; clone size: few; J gene: TRBJ2-7; D gene: TRBD2; V gene: TRBV20-1
CDR3 DNA: TGCAGTGCAACGGGACTAGCGGGCTCCTACGAGCAGTACTTC; CDR3 protein: CSATGLAGSYEQYF; clone size: few; J gene: TRBJ2-7; D gene: TRBD2; V gene: TRBV20-1
CDR3 DNA: TGCGCCAGCAGCCAGATTCCCGGGGACGGAACGGACCGCACAGATACGCAGTATTTT; CDR3 protein: CASSQIPGDGTDRTDTQYF; clone size: few; J gene: TRBJ2-3; D gene: -; V gene: TRBV4-1
CDR3 DNA: TGTGCCAGCAGCGTAGAAAGCGGGGGCACAGATACGCAGTATTTT; CDR3 protein: CASSVESGGTDTQYF; clone size: -; J gene: TRBJ2-3; D gene: TRBD2; V gene: TRBV9
CDR3 DNA: TGTGCCAGTAGGGAGAGACAGGGGGCCAACAATGAGCAGTTCTTC; CDR3 protein: CASRERQGANNEQFF; clone size: -; J gene: TRBJ2-1; D gene: TRBD1; V gene: TRBV19
CDR3 DNA: TGTGCCAGCAGCTTAGAGGCCCTAGCGGGGTCCTACGAGCAGTACTTC; CDR3 protein: CASSLEALAGSYEQYF; clone size: few; J gene: TRBJ2-7; D gene: TRBD2; V gene: TRBV11-2
CDR3 DNA: TGTGCCAGCAGCCACGGGACTAGCTGGTCCTACGAGCAGTACTTC; CDR3 protein: CASSHGTSWSYEQYF; clone size: -; J gene: TRBJ2-7; D gene: TRBD2; V gene: TRBV11-2
CDR3 DNA: TGTGCCAGCAGCTCCCAACTCTTCAGACGCAATCCCTTCTACGAGCAGTACTTC; CDR3 protein: CASSSQLFRRNPFYEQYF; clone size: few; J gene: TRBJ2-7; D gene: -; V gene: TRBV11-2
CDR3 DNA: TGCGCCAGCAGCCGGGACGGGCGGGGGAACACTGAAGCTTTCTTT; CDR3 protein: CASSRDGRGNTEAFF; clone size: few; J gene: TRBJ1-1; D gene: -; V gene: TRBV4-3
CDR3 DNA: TGCGCCAGCACCCCGACAGGGGCGGTTGGGGCCAACGTCCTGACTTTC; CDR3 protein: CASTPTGAVGANVLTF; clone size: -; J gene: TRBJ2-6; D gene: TRBD1; V gene: TRBV5-1
CDR3 DNA: TGCAGTGCCGGCCCGTGGGAGGGGGAGCAGTACTTC; CDR3 protein: CSAGPWEGEQYF; clone size: once; J gene: TRBJ2-7; D gene: TRBD2; V gene: TRBV20-1
CDR3 DNA: TGTGCCAGCAGCCATAGCGGGGGAGGCTCCTACGAGCAGTACTTC; CDR3 protein: CASSHSGGGSYEQYF; clone size: few; J gene: TRBJ2-7; D gene: TRBD2; V gene: TRBV6-1
CDR3 DNA: TGTGCCAGCAGTGAGACTAGCGGGCGCTACGAGCAGTACTTC; CDR3 protein: CASSETSGRYEQYF; clone size: few; J gene: TRBJ2-7; D gene: TRBD2; V gene: TRBV2
CDR3 DNA: TGTGCCAGCTCACCGGTTAGGAATGAGCAGTTCTTC; CDR3 protein: CASSPVRNEQFF; clone size: -; J gene: TRBJ2-1; D gene: -; V gene: TRBV18
CDR3 DNA: TGCGCCAGCACCAGGACTAGGAACACCGGGGAGCTGTTTTTT; CDR3 protein: CASTRTRNTGELFF; clone size: few; J gene: TRBJ2-2; D gene: TRBD2; V gene: TRBV10-2
CDR3 DNA: TGTGCCAGCAGCCTGTGGACAGGGCCGTACGAGCAGTACTTC; CDR3 protein: CASSLWTGPYEQYF; clone size: -; J gene: TRBJ2-7; D gene: TRBD1; V gene: TRBV7-2
CDR3 DNA: TGTGCCAGCAGTTTTGGGGGACGACGGGACGGTATGGAGACCCAGTACTTC; CDR3 protein: CASSFGGRRDGMETQYF; clone size: -; J gene: TRBJ2-5; D gene: -; V gene: TRBV28
CDR3 DNA: TGTGCCAGCAGCTTATCAGCGGGAGGGCCAAAAAATGAGCAGTTCTTC; CDR3 protein: CASSLSAGGPKNEQFF; clone size: few; J gene: TRBJ2-1; D gene: TRBD2; V gene: TRBV7-9
CDR3 DNA: TGTGCCAGCAGCGCCCAGCGGGCTTCGGGAGGCTACACCTTC; CDR3 protein: CASSAQRASGGYTF; clone size: -; J gene: TRBJ1-2; D gene: -; V gene: TRBV6-1
CDR3 DNA: TGTGCCAGCAGCGCAGACCCCAGAGAGACCCAGTACTTC; CDR3 protein: CASSADPRETQYF; clone size: few; J gene: TRBJ2-5; D gene: -; V gene: TRBV7-3
CDR3 DNA: TGTGCCAGCATCACGGGGAGCACAGATACGCAGTATTTT; CDR3 protein: CASITGSTDTQYF; clone size: few; J gene: TRBJ2-3; D gene: -; V gene: TRBV28
CDR3 DNA: TGCAGCGTTTTGCTAGCGGGAGCCACAGATACGCAGTATTTT; CDR3 protein: CSVLLAGATDTQYF; clone size: -; J gene: TRBJ2-3; D gene: TRBD2; V gene: TRBV29-1
CDR3 DNA: TGTGCCACCAGCAGAGATCCACAAGGGGGTGAGACCCAGTACTTC; CDR3 protein: CATSRDPQGGETQYF; clone size: -; J gene: TRBJ2-5; D gene: -; V gene: TRBV15
CDR3 DNA: TGTGCCAGCAGCCAAGGACAGACGAACACCGGGGAGCTGTTTTTT; CDR3 protein: CASSQGQTNTGELFF; clone size: -; J gene: TRBJ2-2; D gene: -; V gene: TRBV3-1
CDR3 DNA: TGCGCCAGCAGCACCCGTCCGGGTAAAGAGACCCAGTACTTC; CDR3 protein: CASSTRPGKETQYF; clone size: few; J gene: TRBJ2-5; D gene: -; V gene: TRBV5-1
CDR3 DNA: TGCGCCAGCAGCGGGACGGGACAGGGGCTGGCCTTGGGGGAGACCCAGTACTTC; CDR3 protein: CASSGTGQGLALGETQYF; clone size: -; J gene: TRBJ2-5; D gene: TRBD1; V gene: TRBV5-1
CDR3 DNA: TGTGCCAGCAGTAAGCGGACGGGGGAAGGCTACGAGCAGTACTTC; CDR3 protein: CASSKRTGEGYEQYF; clone size: few; J gene: TRBJ2-7; D gene: -; V gene: TRBV12-3/TRBV12-4
CDR3 DNA: TGCAGCGTTGATGTTAGCGGTACCTCCTACGAGCAGTACTTC; CDR3 protein: CSVDVSGTSYEQYF; clone size: -; J gene: TRBJ2-7; D gene: -; V gene: TRBV29-1
CDR3 DNA: TGTGCCAGCAGTTTCCCCCCTAGCGGGAGGGCCCAAGAGACCCAGTACTTC; CDR3 protein: CASSFPPSGRAQETQYF; clone size: -; J gene: TRBJ2-5; D gene: TRBD2; V gene: TRBV6-2/TRBV6-3
CDR3 DNA: TGCAGTGCTGGAGGTGCCGGTGTAGCGGACCAAGAGACCCAGTACTTC; CDR3 protein: CSAGGAGVADQETQYF; clone size: -; J gene: TRBJ2-5; D gene: -; V gene: TRBV20-1
CDR3 DNA: TGTGCCAGCAGCCGCGCGGGAGGTATTAGTAATGAGCAGTTCTTC; CDR3 protein: CASSRAGGISNEQFF; clone size: -; J gene: TRBJ2-1; D gene: TRBD2; V gene: TRBV14
CDR3 DNA: TGTGCCATCAGTGAGGGACAGGGGGCCCGAGGTGTTCAGCCCCAGCATTTT; CDR3 protein: CAISEGQGARGVQPQHF; clone size: -; J gene: TRBJ1-5; D gene: TRBD1; V gene: TRBV10-3
CDR3 DNA: TGTGCCAGCAGCCCCCACCGGGACTACTCCTACGAGCAGTACTTC; CDR3 protein: CASSPHRDYSYEQYF; clone size: -; J gene: TRBJ2-7; D gene: TRBD2; V gene: TRBV7-2
CDR3 DNA: TGTGCCAGCAGCTATTATCCCCAGGGGGCCCGGGACAGATGGTACGAGCAGTACTTC; CDR3 protein: CASSYYPQGARDRWYEQYF; clone size: few; J gene: TRBJ2-7; D gene: TRBD1; V gene: TRBV11-1
CDR3 DNA: TGCAGTGCTATAAGGCAGACGCGCTATCCCCTACGAGGTGGGCAGTACTTC; CDR3 protein: CSAIRQTRYPLRGGQYF; clone size: many; J gene: TRBJ2-7; D gene: -; V gene: TRBV20-1
CDR3 DNA: TGCGCCAGCAGCTTGTATAGCGGGGGGTCGAGCAATGAGCAGTTCTTC; CDR3 protein: CASSLYSGGSSNEQFF; clone size: many; J gene: TRBJ2-1; D gene: TRBD2; V gene: TRBV5-1
CDR3 DNA: TGTGCCAGCAGTTTATACGTCGGACAGATCACAGATACGCAGTATTTT; CDR3 protein: CASSLYVGQITDTQYF; clone size: -; J gene: TRBJ2-3; D gene: -; V gene: TRBV28
CDR3 DNA: TGTGCCAGCACCCTCCGGCGGGGGGGCTTGAATGAGCAGTTCTTC; CDR3 protein: CASTLRRGGLNEQFF; clone size: -; J gene: TRBJ2-1; D gene: TRBD2; V gene: TRBV12-3/TRBV12-4
CDR3 DNA: TGTGCCAGCTCACCAGGACTAGCGGGAGGGAACTACAATGAGCAGTTCTTC; CDR3 protein: CASSPGLAGGNYNEQFF; clone size: -; J gene: TRBJ2-1; D gene: TRBD2; V gene: TRBV18
CDR3 DNA: TGTGCCAGCAGCTTACAGGGGGTCAATCAGCCCCAGCATTTT; CDR3 protein: CASSLQGVNQPQHF; clone size: many; J gene: TRBJ1-5; D gene: TRBD1; V gene: TRBV7-9
CDR3 DNA: TGTGCCATCAGCCCAGATCCGGGCAGGGGGCCCGATGGCTACACCTTC; CDR3 protein: CAISPDPGRGPDGYTF; clone size: -; J gene: TRBJ1-2; D gene: TRBD1; V gene: TRBV7-2
CDR3 DNA: TGCAGCGTTGAAGATCGGATACGGTCAGCCAGGCACCCCATCCAAGAGACCCAGTACTTC; CDR3 protein: CSVEDRIRSARHPIQETQYF; clone size: -; J gene: TRBJ2-5; D gene: -; V gene: TRBV29-1
CDR3 DNA: TGTGCCAGCAACCAAGGGGCCGCAGATACGCAGTATTTT; CDR3 protein: CASNQGAADTQYF; clone size: -; J gene: TRBJ2-3; D gene: -; V gene: TRBV28
CDR3 DNA: TGCGCCAGCAGTGACCCCGGGCTAGCGGGACGTTGGTCCGGGGAGCTGTTTTTT; CDR3 protein: CASSDPGLAGRWSGELFF; clone size: -; J gene: TRBJ2-2; D gene: TRBD2; V gene: TRBV10-2
CDR3 DNA: TGTGCCACCAGTGGGGGACCCCCCAACACCGGGGAGCTGTTTTTT; CDR3 protein: CATSGGPPNTGELFF; clone size: -; J gene: TRBJ2-2; D gene: -; V gene: TRBV24-1
CDR3 DNA: TGTGCCAGCAGTCCGGGGCCCTATGGCTACACCTTC; CDR3 protein: CASSPGPYGYTF; clone size: -; J gene: TRBJ1-2; D gene: -; V gene: TRBV12-3/TRBV12-4
CDR3 DNA: TGTGCCAGCGCGGCAGGGGCCAGCTCCTACGAGCAGTACTTC; CDR3 protein: CASAAGASSYEQYF; clone size: few; J gene: TRBJ2-7; D gene: -; V gene: TRBV3-1
CDR3 DNA: TGCGCCAGCAGCCTCCACCCCGGACTAGCGGGGGGGAGAACAGATACGCAGTATTTT; CDR3 protein: CASSLHPGLAGGRTDTQYF; clone size: -; J gene: TRBJ2-3; D gene: TRBD2; V gene: TRBV4-3
CDR3 DNA: TGTGCCAGCAGTCTGGACAGGGGCGGAAACTATGGCTACACCTTC; CDR3 protein: CASSLDRGGNYGYTF; clone size: many; J gene: TRBJ1-2; D gene: TRBD1; V gene: TRBV6-1
CDR3 DNA: TGCAGCATACGGGGAGGCACTACGATAGAGCAGTACTTC; CDR3 protein: CSIRGGTTIEQYF; clone size: -; J gene: TRBJ2-7; D gene: -; V gene: TRBV29-1